These 9 T cell receptor beta chains came from one sample sequenced in a study of T cells in Graves' hyperthyroidism and ophthalmopathy. Regions amplified from RNA transcripts were the TCR beta CDR3 regions. Carried out on the TCR CDR3, a first-round RT-PCR used the HTBI primer set. TCRdb called the multiplex PCR reads again in MiXCR, with one record for every CDR3 protein. The sample holds 490,000 or so distinct CDR3 sequences, approximately 48% seen once. Sequencing was carried out using peripheral blood or thyroid tissue (not recorded which). The receptors originated from an adult woman with Graves' disease, either hyperthyroidism or ophthalmopathy (not recorded which).

The sample holds a few counts of this clonotype. This chain joins TRBV11-1 and TRBJ2-7, with 9 bases fitting TRBD2. Germline V gene lookup returns CDR1 SGHAT and CDR2 FQDESV (reference sequence). V lost 2 bases and J lost 0; bases outside the gene matches: 11. The length of the CDR3 is 18 residues. The CDR3 bases are TGTGCCAGCAGCTTAAGATTCGGACTAGCGACCAGCTCCTACGAGCAGTACTTC. Translating it yields CASSLRFGLATSSYEQYF.

This clonotype was counted once. The chain joins TRBV7-8 to TRBJ2-5, with 12 positions matching TRBD2. The CDR3 length is 20 residues. The V and J ends lost 5 bases and 2 bases, in that order; junction bases with no gene match: 18. CDR1 is SGHVS and CDR2 is FQNEAQ in the germline V gene. CDR3 DNA sequence: TGTGCCAGCAGCACCTCCGGGCTAGCGGGAGGGGGACACCAACAAGAGACCCAGTACTTC. This encodes CASSTSGLAGGGHQQETQYF.

The chain recombines TRBV7-9 with TRBJ1-5, with 7 bases that match TRBD1. The CDR3 contains 15 residues. V trimming: 1 base; J trimming: 7 bases; junction bases outside the gene matches: 7. Germline V gene lookup returns CDR1 SEHNR and CDR2 FQNEAQ (reference sequence). CDR3 nucleotide sequence: TGTGCCAGCAGCTTAGGGACAGGAAGGAGCCAGCCCCAGCATTTT. It yields the protein CASSLGTGRSQPQHF.

V gene TRBV7-9 combines with J gene TRBJ1-4; the match to TRBD1 covers 10 bases. The CDR3 loop spans 14 amino acids. V lost 5 bases, J lost 7 bases, and 4 bases stayed unmatched. Germline CDR1 SEHNR, CDR2 FQNEAQ (reference sequence). The CDR3 bases are TGTGCCAGCAGCGTGGGACAGGGGAGTGAAAAACTGTTTTTT. Translating it yields CASSVGQGSEKLFF.

V usage is TRBV9 and J usage is TRBJ2-3; D not resolved. Trimming shortened V by 2 bases and J by 3 bases, and 7 bases separated the two germline ends. The V gene's germline CDR1 is SGDLS and CDR2 YYNGEE. This CDR3 has 13 residues. The CDR3 sequence: CASSVSQTDTQYF. The CDR3 DNA reads TGTGCCAGCAGCGTCTCCCAGACAGATACGCAGTATTTT.

As for this clonotype: With a much larger clone just one base away, this may be a read error. The chain couples TRBV9 to TRBJ1-3; D is uncertain. Germline V gene data show CDR1 as SGDLS and CDR2 as YYNGEE. V was shortened by 0 bases and J by 0 bases, with 10 bases between the two germline ends. The CDR3 spans 16 residues. The CDR3 is CASSVGTSSSGNTIYF. CDR3 sequence (DNA): TGTGCCAGCAGCGTAGGTACCAGCTCCTCTGGAAACACCATATATTTT.

J is TRBJ2-7 and V is TRBV28; the match to TRBD2 covers 11 bases. This CDR3 has 15 amino acids. The V and J ends lost 5 bases and 2 bases, in that order; junction bases with no gene match: 5. The V gene's germline CDR1 is MDHEN and CDR2 SYDVKM. The CDR3 loop reads CASSVLAGGPYEQYF. The CDR3 nucleotides are TGTGCCAGCAGTGTCTTAGCGGGAGGGCCCTACGAGCAGTACTTC.

The chain uses TRBV12-3 or TRBV12-4 and TRBJ2-6, with D tentatively TRBD2 (5 bases). V shed 4 bases and J shed 4 bases, with 8 bases lying between them. The CDR3 is 14 residues long. This CDR3 is CASSWEQGANVLTF. The CDR3 DNA reads TGTGCCAGCAGTTGGGAGCAGGGGGCCAACGTCCTGACTTTC.

This clonotype showed up just a few times. The gene calls are TRBV12-3 or TRBV12-4 and TRBJ1-4; the match to TRBD1 covers 12 bases. V trimming: 7 bases; J trimming: 5 bases; junction bases outside the gene matches: 8. The CDR3 is 16 amino acids. DNA for the CDR3: TGTGCCAGCACTGGGACAGGGGGCGGTAGAAATGAAAAACTGTTTTTT. Protein sequence: CASTGTGGGRNEKLFF.